The clone carrying this T cell receptor beta chain was recorded at least ten times. Its antigen remains unidentified. TCRdb reprocessed the 5' RACE reads via MiXCR and lists one record per CDR3 protein. This sample yields about 340,000 distinct CDR3 sequences, of which approximately 9% are seen a single time; more than 15% belongs to the top ten. These data are taken from a study of T cells after yellow fever vaccination. Study-level results: Compared with primary, the secondary response was weaker and peaked at day 5, not 15.

The CDR3 has 12 residues. Trimming took 5 bases from V and 4 from J, leaving 11 bases between them. Germline V CDR1 and CDR2: DFQATT, SNEGSKA (reference sequence). The TCR originated in a man aged 18 to 29 who received the YFV17D yellow fever vaccine. The sequenced sample was PBMCs, obtained on the day of the first yellow fever vaccination. The genes are TRBV20-1 and TRBJ1-1; D uncertain. In DNA form, the CDR3 reads TGCAGTGCTCCTGGCCGGAGCACTGAAGCTTTCTTT. Translation: CSAPGRSTEAFF.